A selection of T cell receptor beta chains follows, all from one sample in a study of blood T cells in healthy people across ages. MiXCR, applied by TCRdb to the 5' RACE reads, yields one record per CDR3 protein. Altogether about 1.6 million distinct CDR3 sequences are present, almost 35% being singletons, with the ten largest covering approximately 10%. The sample comprised blood. The receptor source for this set is a woman in her 30s in good health. The CDR3 runs from the conserved cysteine through the conserved F or W. Fields, in order: V gene, clone size, D gene, J gene, CDR3 DNA, CDR3 protein. The D gene is left open where the match is weak. Expanded clones get a size class; other rows say once, few or many, or leave the size out.

V gene: TRBV5-1
clone size: NA
D gene: TRBD1
J gene: TRBJ2-7
CDR3 DNA: TGCGCCAGCAGCCCCGAGACAGGGAACGAGCAGTACTTC
CDR3 protein: CASSPETGNEQYF

V gene: TRBV29-1
clone size: NA
D gene: NA
J gene: TRBJ1-2
CDR3 DNA: TGCAGCGTTTCTCGTGGGACACTCGATGGCTACACCTTC
CDR3 protein: CSVSRGTLDGYTF

V gene: TRBV7-3
clone size: many
D gene: TRBD2
J gene: TRBJ2-5
CDR3 DNA: TGTGCCAGCAGCGTCGGACTAGCGGGACGGGGAGAGACCCAGTACTTC
CDR3 protein: CASSVGLAGRGETQYF

V gene: TRBV7-9
clone size: NA
D gene: TRBD1
J gene: TRBJ2-5
CDR3 DNA: TGTGCCAGCAGCTTAGGGGACAGGGCCATCCAAGAGACCCAGTACTTC
CDR3 protein: CASSLGDRAIQETQYF

V gene: TRBV7-9
clone size: few
D gene: NA
J gene: TRBJ2-5
CDR3 DNA: TGTGCCAGCAGCCCGAACGGGGCAGTCCGAATGGTGGAGCAGTACTTC
CDR3 protein: CASSPNGAVRMVEQYF

V gene: TRBV21-1
clone size: NA
D gene: NA
J gene: TRBJ1-2
CDR3 DNA: TGTGCCAGCAGCAAAATGGGGAGAGGAGGCTACACCTTC
CDR3 protein: CASSKMGRGGYTF

V gene: TRBV5-1
clone size: few
D gene: TRBD1
J gene: TRBJ2-7
CDR3 DNA: TGCGCCAGCAGCCCAGCCACGGGACAGGGGATCTACGAGCAGTACTTC
CDR3 protein: CASSPATGQGIYEQYF

V gene: TRBV12-3/TRBV12-4
clone size: NA
D gene: TRBD2
J gene: TRBJ2-3
CDR3 DNA: TGTGCCAGCAGTTTAAGGCCCGCTAGCGGGGGCGGAGGAGAGGCCCCGGGCACAGATACGCAGTATTTT
CDR3 protein: CASSLRPASGGGGEAPGTDTQYF

V gene: TRBV25-1
clone size: NA
D gene: NA
J gene: TRBJ1-4
CDR3 DNA: TGTGCCAGCAGTGACTGGCCGGGAACCGCAACTAATGAAAAACTGTTTTTT
CDR3 protein: CASSDWPGTATNEKLFF

V gene: TRBV12-3/TRBV12-4
clone size: NA
D gene: NA
J gene: TRBJ1-1
CDR3 DNA: TGTGCCAGCAGTTTTGCGAGGGCTGAAGCTTTCTTT
CDR3 protein: CASSFARAEAFF

V gene: TRBV5-1
clone size: few
D gene: TRBD1
J gene: TRBJ2-7
CDR3 DNA: TGCGCCAGCAGCTTCATAGGGACAGGGGTTTACGAGCAGTACTTC
CDR3 protein: CASSFIGTGVYEQYF

V gene: TRBV3-1
clone size: few
D gene: NA
J gene: TRBJ2-1
CDR3 DNA: TGTGCCAGCAGCTACCTAGGCCATACTGAGCAGTTCTTC
CDR3 protein: CASSYLGHTEQFF

V gene: TRBV28
clone size: many
D gene: NA
J gene: TRBJ2-1
CDR3 DNA: TGTGCCAGCAGTGCCCCCGGGACCTATTACAATGAGCAGTTCTTC
CDR3 protein: CASSAPGTYYNEQFF

V gene: TRBV5-6
clone size: NA
D gene: NA
J gene: TRBJ2-5
CDR3 DNA: TGTGCCAGCAGCCCGAACCCAGGTCAAGAGACCCAGTACTTC
CDR3 protein: CASSPNPGQETQYF

V gene: TRBV9
clone size: NA
D gene: TRBD2
J gene: TRBJ2-1
CDR3 DNA: TGTGCCAGCAGCGCCCGGCCGACTAGCGGGAGGGCCTACAATGAGCAGTTCTTC
CDR3 protein: CASSARPTSGRAYNEQFF

V gene: TRBV24-1
clone size: NA
D gene: NA
J gene: TRBJ2-3
CDR3 DNA: TGTGCCACCAGTGATTTGAAGGGAACAGATACGCAGTATTTT
CDR3 protein: CATSDLKGTDTQYF

V gene: TRBV11-2
clone size: NA
D gene: NA
J gene: TRBJ2-7
CDR3 DNA: TGTGTCAGCAGCTTAGATCGGGCCTTCAGTATCACGAGCTCCTACGAGCAGTACTTC
CDR3 protein: CVSSLDRAFSITSSYEQYF

V gene: TRBV6-2/TRBV6-3
clone size: NA
D gene: TRBD1
J gene: TRBJ2-5
CDR3 DNA: TGTGCCAGCACCGAGGGGGCAGGGGAGACCCAGTACTTC
CDR3 protein: CASTEGAGETQYF

V gene: TRBV24-1
clone size: NA
D gene: NA
J gene: TRBJ2-5
CDR3 DNA: TGTGCCACCAGTGATAGGGTTTTGGGGGAGACCCAGTACTTC
CDR3 protein: CATSDRVLGETQYF

V gene: TRBV20-1
clone size: NA
D gene: TRBD2
J gene: TRBJ2-3
CDR3 DNA: TGCAGTGCTCACTCAAGCGGGATCCCCAGACGGGACACAGATACGCAGTATTTT
CDR3 protein: CSAHSSGIPRRDTDTQYF

V gene: TRBV3-1
clone size: NA
D gene: NA
J gene: TRBJ2-3
CDR3 DNA: TGTGCCAGCAGCCAAGACCGGGTTTCCTATGGTAGCACAGATACGCAGTATTTT
CDR3 protein: CASSQDRVSYGSTDTQYF

V gene: TRBV6-1
clone size: NA
D gene: NA
J gene: TRBJ1-2
CDR3 DNA: TGTGCCAGCAGCGTGTCGTCAGGGCCTTATGGCTACACCTTC
CDR3 protein: CASSVSSGPYGYTF

V gene: TRBV20-1
clone size: NA
D gene: NA
J gene: TRBJ2-2
CDR3 DNA: TGCAGTGCGAGAGATGAAATTAGGCCTCGGGAGCTGTTTTTT
CDR3 protein: CSARDEIRPRELFF

V gene: TRBV12-3/TRBV12-4
clone size: once
D gene: TRBD2
J gene: TRBJ2-3
CDR3 DNA: TGTGCCGGCAGCTTTCTAGCGGGACCTAGCACAGATACGCAGTATTTT
CDR3 protein: CAGSFLAGPSTDTQYF

V gene: TRBV12-3/TRBV12-4
clone size: NA
D gene: TRBD1
J gene: TRBJ2-1
CDR3 DNA: TGTGCCAGCAGTTGGGACAGGGAGTCGGTTTCGTTCTTC
CDR3 protein: CASSWDRESVSFF

V gene: TRBV20-1
clone size: few
D gene: NA
J gene: TRBJ2-1
CDR3 DNA: TGCAGTGCTAGCGGCCGGGAGCTCTACAATGAGCAGTTCTTC
CDR3 protein: CSASGRELYNEQFF

V gene: TRBV5-1
clone size: NA
D gene: NA
J gene: TRBJ2-1
CDR3 DNA: TGCGCCAGCAGCTTGCATGGGGGTTCCTACAATGAGCAGTTCTTC
CDR3 protein: CASSLHGGSYNEQFF

V gene: TRBV29-1
clone size: many
D gene: NA
J gene: TRBJ2-7
CDR3 DNA: TGCAGCGTGGTTCTAGGCTCCGGAGACGAGCAGTACTTC
CDR3 protein: CSVVLGSGDEQYF

V gene: TRBV28
clone size: NA
D gene: TRBD2
J gene: TRBJ2-7
CDR3 DNA: TGTGCCAGCAGACCGACTAGCGGGATCACCTACGAGCAGTACTTC
CDR3 protein: CASRPTSGITYEQYF

V gene: TRBV7-2
clone size: NA
D gene: NA
J gene: TRBJ2-7
CDR3 DNA: TGTGCCAGCAGCTCCACGCCGGCACGCCACGAGCAGTACTTC
CDR3 protein: CASSSTPARHEQYF

V gene: TRBV21-1
clone size: once
D gene: NA
J gene: TRBJ1-1
CDR3 DNA: TGTGCCAGCAGGCCCTCTCCGACCGAAGCTTTCTTT
CDR3 protein: CASRPSPTEAFF

V gene: TRBV5-1
clone size: NA
D gene: NA
J gene: TRBJ1-1
CDR3 DNA: TGCGCCAGCAGCGAGATTGGGGGTCGGAACACTGAAGCTTTCTTT
CDR3 protein: CASSEIGGRNTEAFF

V gene: TRBV18
clone size: NA
D gene: NA
J gene: TRBJ1-2
CDR3 DNA: TGTGCCAGCTCACCACGGGACGGCTATGGCTACACCTTC
CDR3 protein: CASSPRDGYGYTF

V gene: TRBV28
clone size: NA
D gene: NA
J gene: TRBJ1-5
CDR3 DNA: TGTGCCAGCAGCAACAGGGCGGTGCCCCAGCATTTT
CDR3 protein: CASSNRAVPQHF

V gene: TRBV29-1
clone size: few
D gene: NA
J gene: TRBJ2-7
CDR3 DNA: TGCAGCGTGGTAGCGGATCGCAGCTCCTACGAGCAGTACTTC
CDR3 protein: CSVVADRSSYEQYF

V gene: TRBV5-1
clone size: few
D gene: NA
J gene: TRBJ2-7
CDR3 DNA: TGCGCCAGCAGCTTGGCCAGTACACCATCCTACGAGCAGTACTTC
CDR3 protein: CASSLASTPSYEQYF